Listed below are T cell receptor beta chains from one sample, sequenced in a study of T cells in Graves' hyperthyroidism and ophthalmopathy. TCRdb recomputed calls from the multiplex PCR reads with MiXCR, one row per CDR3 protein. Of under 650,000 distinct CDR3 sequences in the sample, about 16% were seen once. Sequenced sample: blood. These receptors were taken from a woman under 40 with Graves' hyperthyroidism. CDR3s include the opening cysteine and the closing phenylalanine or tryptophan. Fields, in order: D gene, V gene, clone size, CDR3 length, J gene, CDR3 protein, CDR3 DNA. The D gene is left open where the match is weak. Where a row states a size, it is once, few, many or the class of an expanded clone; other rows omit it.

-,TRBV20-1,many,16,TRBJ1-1,CSARDVGRFGDTEAFF,TGCAGTGCTAGAGATGTCGGCAGATTTGGGGACACTGAAGCTTTCTTT
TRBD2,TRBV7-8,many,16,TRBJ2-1,CASSLWTSGRDNEQFF,TGTGCCAGCAGCCTTTGGACTAGCGGGAGAGACAATGAGCAGTTCTTC
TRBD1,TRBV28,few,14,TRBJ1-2,CASSLASGGPGYTF,TGTGCCAGCAGTTTAGCCTCAGGGGGCCCTGGCTACACCTTC
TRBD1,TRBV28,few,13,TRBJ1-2,CASSPDRTYGYTF,TGTGCCAGCAGCCCGGACAGGACCTATGGCTACACCTTC
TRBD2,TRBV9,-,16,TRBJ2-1,CASSVELAGVYNEQFF,TGTGCCAGCAGCGTAGAGCTAGCGGGAGTGTACAATGAGCAGTTCTTC
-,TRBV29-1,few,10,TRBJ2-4,CSVEDNIQYF,TGCAGCGTTGAGGACAACATTCAGTACTTC
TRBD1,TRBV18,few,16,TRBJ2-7,CASSQLTGGSSYEQYF,TGTGCCAGCTCACAACTGACAGGGGGCTCCTCCTACGAGCAGTACTTC
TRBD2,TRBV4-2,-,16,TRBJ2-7,CASSQDMASGSYEQYF,TGTGCCAGCAGCCAAGATATGGCTAGCGGGAGTTACGAGCAGTACTTC
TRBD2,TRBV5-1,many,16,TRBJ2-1,CASSSGTSGRVDEQFF,TGCGCCAGCAGCTCCGGGACTAGCGGGAGGGTCGATGAGCAGTTCTTC
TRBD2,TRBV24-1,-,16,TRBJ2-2,CATSDSLAGAAGELFF,TGTGCCACCAGTGATTCACTAGCGGGAGCGGCCGGGGAGCTGTTTTTT
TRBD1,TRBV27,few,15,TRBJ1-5,CASSYRGLSNQPQHF,TGTGCCAGCAGTTACAGGGGGCTGAGCAATCAGCCCCAGCATTTT
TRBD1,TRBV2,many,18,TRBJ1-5,CASSVGQGDALGNQPQHF,TGTGCCAGCAGTGTAGGACAGGGGGACGCTTTGGGCAATCAGCCCCAGCATTTT
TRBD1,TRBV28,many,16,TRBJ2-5,CASSLPPRTGQETQYF,TGTGCCAGCAGTTTACCCCCCCGGACAGGGCAAGAGACCCAGTACTTC
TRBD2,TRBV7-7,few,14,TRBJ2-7,CASSPGGVSYEQYF,TGTGCTAGCAGCCCGGGGGGAGTCTCCTACGAGCAGTACTTC
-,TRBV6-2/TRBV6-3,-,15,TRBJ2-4,CASWGASRGKNIQYF,TGTGCCAGTTGGGGAGCCTCTCGGGGCAAAAACATTCAGTACTTC
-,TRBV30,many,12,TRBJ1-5,CAWNGGNQPQHF,TGTGCCTGGAATGGGGGTAATCAGCCCCAGCATTTT
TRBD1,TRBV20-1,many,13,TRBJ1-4,CSARRDRNEKLFF,TGCAGTGCTAGAAGGGACAGGAATGAAAAACTGTTTTTT
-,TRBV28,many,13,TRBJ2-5,CASSPSRLETQYF,TGTGCCAGCAGTCCCTCGCGGCTAGAGACCCAGTACTTC
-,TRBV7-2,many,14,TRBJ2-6,CASSLNFGANVLTF,TGTGCCAGCAGCTTGAACTTTGGGGCCAACGTCCTGACTTTC
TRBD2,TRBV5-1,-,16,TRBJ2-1,CANSLGLAVINNEQFF,TGCGCCAACAGCTTGGGACTAGCCGTAATAAACAATGAGCAGTTCTTC
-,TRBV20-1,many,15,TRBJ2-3,CSARVTASGTDTQYF,TGCAGTGCTAGAGTCACGGCTAGCGGCACAGATACGCAGTATTTT
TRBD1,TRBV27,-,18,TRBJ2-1,CASEPGGLDEGVINEQFF,TGTGCCAGTGAGCCAGGGGGATTGGATGAGGGAGTTATAAATGAGCAGTTCTTC
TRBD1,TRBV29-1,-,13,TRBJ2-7,CSVPRQGSYEQYF,TGCAGCGTCCCTAGACAGGGCTCCTACGAGCAGTACTTC
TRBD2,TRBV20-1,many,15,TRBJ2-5,CRGDGGLAIQETQYF,TGCAGGGGAGATGGGGGACTAGCGATCCAAGAGACCCAGTACTTC
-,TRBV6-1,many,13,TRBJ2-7,CASIPGESYEQYF,TGTGCCAGCATCCCCGGTGAGTCCTACGAGCAGTACTTC
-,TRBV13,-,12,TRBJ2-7,CASSKVPYEQYF,TGTGCCAGCAGCAAAGTGCCCTACGAGCAGTACTTC
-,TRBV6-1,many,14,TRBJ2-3,CASSPRPSTDTQYF,TGTGCCAGCAGTCCGAGGCCCTCCACAGATACGCAGTATTTT
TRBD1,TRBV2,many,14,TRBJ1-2,CASRSTGRPYGYTF,TGTGCCAGCAGATCGACAGGGCGCCCCTATGGCTACACCTTC
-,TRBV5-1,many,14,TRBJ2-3,CASSLGARGDTQYF,TGCGCCAGCAGCTTGGGAGCTAGGGGAGATACGCAGTATTTT
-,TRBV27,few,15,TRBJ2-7,CASSMKHTRDYEQYF,TGTGCCAGCAGTATGAAACATACCAGAGACTACGAGCAGTACTTC
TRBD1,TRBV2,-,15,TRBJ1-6,CASSARQGANSPLHF,TGTGCCAGCAGTGCGAGACAGGGGGCGAATTCACCCCTCCACTTT
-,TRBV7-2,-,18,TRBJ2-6,CASSLVEGGFSGANVLTF,TGTGCCAGCAGCTTAGTTGAGGGAGGATTCTCTGGGGCCAACGTCCTGACTTTC
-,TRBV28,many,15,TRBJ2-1,CASSLPGPSYNEQFF,TGTGCCAGCAGTCTGCCCGGGCCCTCCTACAATGAGCAGTTCTTC
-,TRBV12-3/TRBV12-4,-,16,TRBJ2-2,CASSNRRAGRTGELFF,TGTGCCAGCAGTAATAGACGTGCAGGGCGGACCGGGGAGCTGTTTTTT
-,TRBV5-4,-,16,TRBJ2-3,CASSSSSGVSTDTQYF,TGTGCCAGCAGCAGCTCGTCAGGGGTTAGCACAGATACGCAGTATTTT
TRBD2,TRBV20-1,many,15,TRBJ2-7,CSAIGAFSGSEEQYF,TGCAGTGCCATAGGCGCCTTTAGCGGGAGTGAAGAGCAGTACTTC
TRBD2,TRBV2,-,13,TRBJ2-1,CASATSGYNEQFF,TGTGCCAGCGCAACTAGCGGCTACAATGAGCAGTTCTTC
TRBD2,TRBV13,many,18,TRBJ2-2,CASSPETSGIRGTGELFF,TGTGCCAGCAGCCCGGAGACTAGCGGGATAAGAGGAACCGGGGAGCTGTTTTTT
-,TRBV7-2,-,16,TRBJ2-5,CASSFGGLIGWETQYF,TGTGCCAGCAGCTTCGGCGGGCTAATTGGATGGGAGACCCAGTACTTC
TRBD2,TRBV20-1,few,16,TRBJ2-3,CSATGTSGRVTDTQYF,TGCAGTGCTACGGGGACTAGCGGGAGGGTCACAGATACGCAGTATTTT
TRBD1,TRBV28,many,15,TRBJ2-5,CASSVTDRDQETQYF,TGTGCCAGCAGCGTCACGGACAGGGACCAAGAGACCCAGTACTTC
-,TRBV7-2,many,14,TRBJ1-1,CASSLAFRNTEAFF,TGTGCCAGCAGCTTAGCCTTCAGGAACACTGAAGCTTTCTTT
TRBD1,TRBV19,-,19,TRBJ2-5,CATPRPPLIRTGRRETQYF,TGTGCCACCCCACGCCCCCCTCTTATCCGGACAGGGCGGCGAGAGACCCAGTACTTC
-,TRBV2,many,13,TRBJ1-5,CASMDGDNQPQHF,TGTGCCAGCATGGACGGAGACAATCAGCCCCAGCATTTT
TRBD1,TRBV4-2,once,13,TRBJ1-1,CASSPRTGANAFF,TGTGCCAGCAGCCCCCGGACAGGGGCGAACGCTTTCTTT
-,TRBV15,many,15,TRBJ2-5,CATSRGGGTEETQYF,TGTGCCACCAGCAGAGGAGGAGGGACAGAAGAGACCCAGTACTTC
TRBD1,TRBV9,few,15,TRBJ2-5,CASSTAGTGVETQYF,TGTGCCAGCAGCACCGCCGGGACAGGGGTAGAGACCCAGTACTTC
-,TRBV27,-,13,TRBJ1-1,CASSLMGVTEAFF,TGTGCCAGCAGTTTAATGGGAGTCACTGAAGCTTTCTTT
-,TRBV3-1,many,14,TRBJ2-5,CASSQSLASETQYF,TGTGCCAGCAGCCAAAGCCTAGCTTCGGAGACCCAGTACTTC
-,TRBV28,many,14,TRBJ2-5,CASNLSGAQETQYF,TGTGCCAGCAACCTCTCGGGGGCTCAAGAGACCCAGTACTTC
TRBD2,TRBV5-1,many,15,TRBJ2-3,CASSGTSGGADTQYF,TGCGCCAGCAGCGGGACTAGCGGGGGAGCAGATACGCAGTATTTT
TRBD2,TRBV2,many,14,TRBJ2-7,CASTHGGGPYEQYF,TGTGCCAGCACCCATGGGGGAGGGCCCTACGAGCAGTACTTC
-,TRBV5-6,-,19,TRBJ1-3,CASRIGLLTAGYSGNTIYF,TGTGCCAGCAGAATAGGCCTTCTGACAGCCGGTTACTCTGGAAACACCATATATTTT
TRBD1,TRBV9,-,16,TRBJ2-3,CASSARNRGVTDTQYF,TGTGCCAGCAGCGCCCGAAACAGGGGGGTGACAGATACGCAGTATTTT
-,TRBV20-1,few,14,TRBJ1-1,CSAREQDFNTEAFF,TGCAGTGCTAGGGAACAGGACTTTAACACTGAAGCTTTCTTT
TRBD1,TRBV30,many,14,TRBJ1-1,CAWGTGGMNTEAFF,TGTGCCTGGGGGACAGGGGGGATGAACACTGAAGCTTTCTTT
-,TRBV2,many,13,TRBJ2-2,CASTILNTGELFF,TGTGCCAGCACCATCTTAAACACCGGGGAGCTGTTTTTT
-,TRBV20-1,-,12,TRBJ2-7,CSAREQPYEQYF,TGCAGTGCTAGGGAACAGCCCTACGAGCAGTACTTC
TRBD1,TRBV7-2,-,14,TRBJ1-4,CASSLQTGGEKLFF,TGTGCCAGCAGCCTCCAGACAGGGGGTGAAAAACTGTTTTTT